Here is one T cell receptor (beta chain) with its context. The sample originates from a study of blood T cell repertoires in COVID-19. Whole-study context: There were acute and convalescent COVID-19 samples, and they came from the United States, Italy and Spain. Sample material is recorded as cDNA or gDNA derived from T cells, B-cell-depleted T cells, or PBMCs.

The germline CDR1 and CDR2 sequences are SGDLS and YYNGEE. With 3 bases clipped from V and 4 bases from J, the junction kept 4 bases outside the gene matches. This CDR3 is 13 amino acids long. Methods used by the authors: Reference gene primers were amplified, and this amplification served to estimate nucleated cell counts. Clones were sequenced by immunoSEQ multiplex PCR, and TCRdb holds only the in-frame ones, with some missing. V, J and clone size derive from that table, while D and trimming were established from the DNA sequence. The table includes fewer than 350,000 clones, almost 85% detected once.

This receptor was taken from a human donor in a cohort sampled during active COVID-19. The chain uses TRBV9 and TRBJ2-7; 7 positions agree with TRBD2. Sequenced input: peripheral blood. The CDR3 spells CASSDSRGYEQYF. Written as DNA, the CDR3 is TGTGCCAGCAGCGATTCGCGGGGGTACGAGCAGTACTTC.